The present entry profiles one T cell receptor beta chain with its context. The antigen is unknown. This sample was taken from a study of shared clonotypes between healthy human individuals. Study-level findings and limits: The sole specimen, blood, was sampled, and tissue repertoires likely differ.

The deep-level immunoSEQ assay was used. Assay used: immunoSEQ multiplex PCR; TCRdb lists only in-frame clones, some missing. Here the sample spans some 2,100,000 clones, nearly 97% being singletons. The CDR3 covers 18 residues. Germline V lookup: CDR1 MGHDK, CDR2 SYGVNS. The V and J ends lost 2 bases and 4 bases, in that order; junction bases with no gene match: 11. The chain combines TRBV25-1 with TRBJ2-1, with 10 bases lining up with TRBD1. This receptor was obtained from a man aged 18 to 30 in good health. Sequencing was carried out using naive CD4+ T cells sorted from blood. Subset given: CD45RA+ positively selected. CDR3 in DNA: TGTGCCAGCAGTGAAAAGCTCCGGGACAGGGGATTATACAATGAGCAGTTCTTC. Its translation: CASSEKLRDRGLYNEQFF. The whole variable domain, remainder taken from reference TRBV25-1 and TRBJ2-1, is EADIYQTPRYLVIGTGKKITLECSQTMGHDKMYWYQQDPGMELHLIHYSYGVNSTEKGDLSSESTVSRIRTEHFPLTLESARPSHTSQYLCASSEKLRDRGLYNEQFFGPGTRLTVL.